These T cell receptor beta chains were read from a single sample in a study of blood T cell repertoires in COVID-19. The assay was immunoSEQ multiplex PCR, and TCRdb's table has in-frame clones only and misses some. The data show tens of thousands of clones, approximately 90% seen once. Source material: peripheral blood. All receptors derive from a human donor in a cohort sampled during active COVID-19. Each CDR3 is given with its conserved first and last residue. The D gene is left open where the match is weak. Expanded clones are given a class, and other clones once, few, many or no size at all.

cdr3_aa cdr3_nt v_call clone_size d_call j_call
CASSLTQGGQSPLHF TGCGCCAGCAGTTTAACACAGGGGGGACAATCACCCCTCCACTTT TRBV5-1 . TRBD1 TRBJ1-6
CASSTRQHRGTYYSNQPQHF TGTGCCAGCAGTACCCGCCAGCACAGGGGGACCTATTATAGCAATCAGCCCCAGCATTTT TRBV28 . TRBD1 TRBJ1-5
CASSIGQGGNQPQHF TGTGCCAGTAGTATTGGGCAGGGAGGAAATCAGCCCCAGCATTTT TRBV19 . . TRBJ1-5
CSVEDLGRVTDTQYF TGCAGCGTTGAAGATCTAGGCAGGGTCACAGATACGCAGTATTTT TRBV29-1 . . TRBJ2-3
CASSQDGGVGNQPQHF TGCGCCAGCAGCCAAGATGGGGGGGTTGGCAATCAGCCCCAGCATTTT TRBV4-1 . . TRBJ1-5
CATSGTSYETQYF TGTGCCACCTCCGGGACTAGCTATGAGACCCAGTACTTC TRBV7-9 . TRBD2 TRBJ2-5
CASSLGTSGMGNEQFF TGTGCCAGCAGCTTAGGGACTAGCGGGATGGGGAATGAGCAGTTCTTC TRBV11-2 . TRBD2 TRBJ2-1
CASRYGGRNIQYF TGTGCCAGCAGATACGGGGGCCGGAACATTCAGTACTTC TRBV6-6 . . TRBJ2-4
CASGDRAEETQYF TGTGCCAGCGGGGACAGGGCAGAAGAGACCCAGTACTTC TRBV3-1/TRBV3-2 . TRBD1 TRBJ2-5
CASSLAFRPGEQYF TGTGCCAGCAGCTTAGCTTTTCGTCCCGGCGAGCAGTACTTC TRBV11-2 . . TRBJ2-7
CASSPGLNLETQYF TGTGCCAGTAGCCCGGGACTAAATCTCGAGACCCAGTACTTC TRBV19 . TRBD2 TRBJ2-5
CASSEQASGGTLYNEQFF TGCGCCAGCAGTGAGCAGGCTAGCGGGGGGACTCTCTACAATGAGCAGTTCTTC TRBV10-2 . TRBD2 TRBJ2-1
CASNRGGSVYEQYF TGTGCCAGCAACCGCGGGGGTAGCGTCTACGAGCAGTACTTC TRBV6-5 . TRBD2 TRBJ2-7
CASSLVGTSGRLRLTDTQYF TGCGCCAGCAGCTTGGTTGGGACTAGCGGGAGACTACGACTCACAGATACGCAGTATTTT TRBV5-1 . TRBD2 TRBJ2-3
CASSLQGAYNEQFF TGTGCCAGCAGTCTACAGGGGGCGTACAATGAGCAGTTCTTC TRBV6-5 once TRBD1 TRBJ2-1
CASSLQGKGYEQYF TGTGCCAGCAGTTTACAGGGGAAGGGCTACGAGCAGTACTTC TRBV27 . . TRBJ2-7
CASSLAVGELFF TGTGCCAGCAGCTTAGCAGTCGGGGAGCTGTTTTTT TRBV7-3 . . TRBJ2-2
CAWSNLAGGSRELFF TGTGCCTGGAGTAACCTGGCAGGGGGATCGAGGGAGCTGTTTTTT TRBV30 . TRBD1 TRBJ2-2
CASSPERGPSSGNTIYF TGCGCCAGCAGCCCAGAAAGGGGCCCGAGCTCTGGAAACACCATATATTTT TRBV4-1 . . TRBJ1-3
CASSLGLADNEQFF TGTGCCAGCAGCCTAGGACTAGCGGACAATGAGCAGTTCTTC TRBV3-1/TRBV3-2 . TRBD2 TRBJ2-1
CASSSVRGSNSPLHF TGTGCCAGCAGCTCCGTAAGAGGGTCTAATTCACCCCTCCACTTT TRBV6-5 . . TRBJ1-6
CASSLVTKSNTGELFF TGTGCCAGCAGCTTAGTTACTAAATCGAACACCGGGGAGCTGTTTTTT TRBV7-2 . . TRBJ2-2
CASRRTSLPETQYF TGTGCCAGCAGGAGAACTAGCCTACCGGAGACCCAGTACTTC TRBV2 . . TRBJ2-5
CASSFGQANTGELFF TGTGCCAGCAGCTTTGGGCAGGCGAACACCGGGGAGCTGTTTTTT TRBV5-4 few . TRBJ2-2
CASSIGDREIDEQYF TGTGCCAGTAGTATAGGGGACAGGGAAATCGACGAGCAGTACTTC TRBV19 . TRBD1 TRBJ2-7
CASSEYSAGGRAFF TGTGCCAGCAGTGAATATTCGGCAGGAGGGCGGGCTTTCTTT TRBV25-1 . . TRBJ1-1
CASSGTAISTDTQYF TGCGCCAGCAGCGGGACAGCAATTAGCACAGATACGCAGTATTTT TRBV5-1 . TRBD1 TRBJ2-3
CASSQTSSIAKNIQYF TGTGCCAGCAGCCAGACTAGCTCAATAGCCAAAAACATTCAGTACTTC TRBV3-1/TRBV3-2 . TRBD2 TRBJ2-4
CASSGPGQGGVEQYF TGTGCCAGCAGCGGGCCGGGACAGGGCGGGGTCGAGCAGTACTTC TRBV9 . TRBD1 TRBJ2-7
CASSLSFQLGLGFNEQFF TGTGCCAGCAGCTTATCGTTTCAATTGGGACTAGGTTTCAATGAGCAGTTCTTC TRBV7-2 . TRBD2 TRBJ2-1
CASSLRDRLKPQHF TGTGCCAGCAGTTTGAGGGACAGACTAAAGCCCCAGCATTTT TRBV6-2/TRBV6-3 . TRBD1 TRBJ1-5
CASSPSGGIKTNTGELFF TGTGCCAGCAGCCCCTCAGGAGGGATTAAAACGAACACCGGGGAGCTGTTTTTT TRBV5-8 . . TRBJ2-2
CASSLQGALYEQYF TGTGCCAGCAGCTTACAGGGTGCCCTCTACGAGCAGTACTTC TRBV14 . . TRBJ2-7
CASSQRPSGGADEQFF TGCGCCAGCAGCCAACGGCCTAGCGGGGGGGCCGATGAGCAGTTCTTC TRBV4-1 medium-sized TRBD2 TRBJ2-1
CASSLRLAAAYEQYF TGTGCCAGTTCACTAAGACTAGCGGCCGCCTACGAGCAGTACTTC TRBV19 . TRBD2 TRBJ2-7
CASSLGGGPYQANVLTF TGTGCCAGCAGCTTGGGGGGGGGCCCCTATCAAGCCAACGTCCTGACTTTC TRBV5-4 once . TRBJ2-6
CSVVGLAGDPGETQYF TGCAGCGTTGTCGGACTAGCGGGGGACCCGGGAGAGACCCAGTACTTC TRBV29-1 . TRBD2 TRBJ2-5
CASSEAGLFNTEAFF TGTGCCAGCAGTGAAGCGGGACTGTTTAACACTGAAGCTTTCTTT TRBV6-1 . . TRBJ1-1
CASSGELGPNTGELFF TGTGCCAGCTCAGGGGAGCTGGGGCCCAACACCGGGGAGCTGTTTTTT TRBV2 few . TRBJ2-2
CATSRGAGTAAYEQYF TGTGCCACCTCAAGGGGGGCCGGGACAGCCGCCTACGAGCAGTACTTC TRBV19 . . TRBJ2-7
CASSESPSTGASYEQYF TGCGCCAGCAGTGAGTCGCCGTCGACAGGGGCGTCCTACGAGCAGTACTTC TRBV10-2 . TRBD1 TRBJ2-7
CASRKQGNNEQFF TGTGCCAGCAGAAAACAGGGGAACAATGAGCAGTTCTTC TRBV5-4 few TRBD1 TRBJ2-1
CASSKARKVRLRINGYTF TGTGCCAGCAGCAAAGCGAGGAAGGTCCGCCTGAGGATCAATGGCTACACCTTC TRBV21-1 . . TRBJ1-2
CATSRGPQGSEETQYF TGTGCCACCAGCAGGGGACCTCAGGGGTCAGAAGAGACCCAGTACTTC TRBV15 . . TRBJ2-5
CASRVTGGGYEQFF TGTGCCAGCAGGGTGACAGGGGGAGGTTATGAGCAGTTCTTC TRBV5-8 . TRBD1 TRBJ2-1
CASSLGGPQGTEAFF TGTGCCAGCAGCTTGGGTGGCCCTCAGGGCACTGAAGCTTTCTTT TRBV5-4 . . TRBJ1-1